The 12 T cell receptor beta chains below come from one sample, sequenced in a study of T cells in Graves' hyperthyroidism and ophthalmopathy. It was RNA transcripts that yielded the amplified TCR beta CDR3 regions. During a first-round RT-PCR of the TCR CDR3, the HTBI primer set was used. From the multiplex PCR reads, TCRdb called clonotypes with MiXCR, one entry per CDR3 protein. The sample has some 360,000 distinct CDR3 sequences, about a sixth seen once. The sample taken for sequencing was blood. These receptors all stem from a woman in her thirties or forties with Graves' ophthalmopathy.

This clonotype was seen many times. The chain couples TRBV20-1 to TRBJ2-7, with 15 positions matching TRBD2. CDR3 size: 17 residues. V shed 1 base, J shed 0 bases, and the junction held 4 bases outside the gene matches. Germline V lookup: CDR1 DFQATT, CDR2 SNEGSKA (reference sequence). The CDR3 nucleotides read TGCAGTGCTAGAGGAGGGACTAGCGGGAGGAGCTCCTACGAGCAGTACTTC. Its protein product is CSARGGTSGRSSYEQYF.

The chain joins TRBV7-8 to TRBJ2-2, with D tentatively TRBD2 (5 bases). This CDR3 is 17 amino acids long. Germline V lookup: CDR1 SGHVS, CDR2 FQNEAQ. The germline V and J ends were trimmed by 7 bases and 7 bases, with 25 bases remaining between them. The DNA for the CDR3 is TGTGCCAGCACTCCATGGAGGACCCGCCAGAAGAGCGGGGAGCTGTTTTTT. It is translated as CASTPWRTRQKSGELFF.

Turning to this clonotype: A single base separates this from a much larger clone, so it may be a read error. The chain uses TRBV7-8 and TRBJ2-2; D gene uncertain. V lost 7 bases and J 6 bases, leaving 12 bases between the germline ends. Per the germline V gene, CDR1 is SGHVS and CDR2 is FQNEAQ. The CDR3 sequence is 13 residues long. The chain's CDR3 is CASMGGLAGELFF. In nucleotides, the CDR3 is TGTGCCAGCATGGGCGGCCTTGCCGGGGAGCTGTTTTTT.

Only a few counts were recorded for this clonotype. The chain has TRBV5-1 and TRBJ2-5; 7 nucleotides agree with TRBD1. V dropped 1 base and J dropped 1; count of bases not matched to a gene: 7. The CDR3 is 16 amino acids. Germline CDR1 and CDR2: SGHRS and YFSETQ. This CDR3 reads CASSLKLPGGQETQYF. The CDR3 coding sequence is TGCGCCAGCAGCTTGAAGTTACCAGGGGGCCAAGAGACCCAGTACTTC.

This sequence joins TRBV6-5 and TRBJ2-7; TRBD2 aligns across 7 bases. The V and J ends lost 0 bases and 4 bases, in that order; junction bases with no gene match: 12. The V gene's germline CDR1 is MNHEY and CDR2 SVGAGI. The CDR3 extends over 17 amino acids. As DNA, the CDR3 is TGTGCCAGCAGTTACTCGACGGCGGGAGACAGCCGTTACGAGCAGTACTTC. Encoded protein: CASSYSTAGDSRYEQYF.

This clonotype was observed at least ten times. The CDR3 DNA follows: TGTGCCAGCTCACCGGACAGGAACTCCTATGGCTACACCTTC. It specifies CASSPDRNSYGYTF. The genes are TRBV18 and TRBJ1-2, with TRBD1 matching over 7 bases. CDR3 length equals 14 residues. J lost 4 bases, V lost 3 bases, and 5 bases had no gene match. CDR1 is KGHSH and CDR2 is LQKENI in the germline V gene.

At least ten counts were recorded for this clonotype. The chain couples TRBV20-1 to TRBJ1-1; D is undetermined. The V end lost 0 bases, the J end lost 7 bases, and 6 bases lay between the germline ends. CDR3 length: 11 residues. Germline lookup yields CDR1 DFQATT and CDR2 SNEGSKA (reference sequence). The CDR3: CSAREPYEAFF. Written as DNA, the CDR3 is TGCAGTGCTAGAGAGCCCTATGAAGCTTTCTTT.

Worth noting for this clonotype: A much more abundant neighbour one base away suggests this may be a read error. The chain carries TRBV10-1 and TRBJ1-5; D unclear. The germline gives CDR1 WNHNN, CDR2 SYGVQD (reference sequence). The CDR3 is 18 amino acids. Here the CDR3 reads CAIPPREAPDYSNQPRHF. The CDR3, as DNA: TGCGCCATACCACCCCGGGAGGCTCCTGATTATAGCAATCAGCCCCGGCATTTT.

This clonotype occurred many times. The chain combines TRBV7-8 with TRBJ2-7; TRBD1 aligns across 7 bases. The CDR3 spans 13 residues. Germline V gene sequence: CDR1 SGHVS, CDR2 FQNEAQ. The V segment lost 7 bases and the J segment 2 bases; nucleotides outside the gene matches: 5. The CDR3 protein is CASTDRLTYEQYF. The CDR3 region has the DNA TGTGCCAGCACGGACAGGCTCACCTACGAGCAGTACTTC. The complete variable domain, with remaining parts taken from reference TRBV7-8 and TRBJ2-7, reads GAGVSQSPRYKVAKRGQDVALRCDPISGHVSLFWYQQALGQGPEFLTYFQNEAQLDKSGLPSDRFFAERPEGSVSTLKIQRTQQEDSAVYLCASTDRLTYEQYFGPGTRLTVT.

This clonotype was seen many times. This sequence joins TRBV4-1 and TRBJ1-2; D is perhaps TRBD1 (5 bases). The germline V and J ends were trimmed by 0 bases and 8 bases, with 10 bases remaining between them. Germline CDR1 is MGHRA and CDR2 is YSYEKL. This CDR3 is 13 amino acids long. This CDR3 is CASSQEGRAGYTF. DNA of the CDR3: TGCGCCAGCAGCCAAGAAGGCAGGGCCGGCTACACCTTC.

This clonotype was picked up many times. The DNA for the CDR3 is TGTGCCACCCCTACCCCGGGACTAGCGGACTCGAACACCGGGGAGCTGTTTTTT. This translates into CATPTPGLADSNTGELFF. The chain joins TRBV12-3 or TRBV12-4 to TRBJ2-2; 11 bases map to TRBD2. Germline trimming cut 10 bases from V and 0 bases from J; bases unmatched to any gene: 13. The CDR3 has 18 residues.

At least ten counts were recorded for this clonotype. This sequence joins TRBV7-9 and TRBJ1-2; D gene unclear. CDR3 length equals 13 residues. Trimming took off 0 bases at V and 6 bases at J, with 8 bases between the two ends. CDR1 is SEHNR, CDR2 FQNEAQ, per germline (reference sequence). In DNA, the CDR3 is TGTGCCAGCAGCTTAGCTGGACCCCATGGCTACACCTTC. Translation gives CASSLAGPHGYTF.